This T cell receptor (beta chain) was sequenced for a study of T cells in narcolepsy. Comment on this clone: Its antigen is as yet unknown.

Study results and limitations: HCRT-specific and TRIB2-specific autoreactive clonotypes appeared among same-patient CSF and blood CD4+ clonotypes. Autoreactive clone sequences were missing from some blood memory CD4+ repertoires.

The protocol was immunoSEQ multiplex PCR, while the TCRdb copy is restricted to in-frame clones and leaves out a portion. This sample yields some 13,000 clones, of which about 89% are seen a single time; over 1.5% belongs to the top ten. The V segment lost 1 base and the J segment 6 bases; nucleotides outside the gene matches: 9. This CDR3 contains 16 residues. Looked up from germline, CDR1 is LGHNA and CDR2 is YNFKEQ. The clonotype was recovered from a human donor with narcolepsy. The sample consisted of CD45RA- memory CD4+ T cells from PBMCs. This chain uses TRBV4-2 with TRBJ2-5; 9 nucleotides match TRBD2. The DNA for the CDR3 is TGTGCCAGCAGCCAAGTCAGAGCGGGAGGATTCAAGACCCAGTACTTC. Translation gives CASSQVRAGGFKTQYF.